This T cell receptor (beta chain) stems from a study of blood T cell repertoires in COVID-19. Study background: Acute and convalescent COVID-19 samples came from the United States, Italy and Spain. In each case, the material was cDNA or gDNA derived from T cells, B-cell-depleted T cells, or PBMCs.

Authors' data handling: Nucleated cell number was recorded as an estimate derived from reference gene primer amplification. TCRdb keeps only in-frame clones here, not all; method: immunoSEQ multiplex PCR. That table supplies the V and J calls and clone size; D and trimming were determined from the DNA. This table has 150,000 to 200,000 clones, approximately 87% appearing once. This CDR3 has 18 residues. V lost 0 bases, J lost 4 bases, and 21 bases lay in between. Germline values: CDR1 MGHDK, CDR2 SYGVNS. What was sequenced was peripheral blood. This chain links TRBV25-1 with TRBJ2-5; D is perhaps TRBD1 (6 bases). The source of this sequence is a woman younger than 30 who had recovered from COVID-19. For the CDR3, the DNA is TGTGCCAGCAGTGAATATCTCCCGGTGACAGGAGGCGTAGAGACCCAGTACTTC. It specifies CASSEYLPVTGGVETQYF.